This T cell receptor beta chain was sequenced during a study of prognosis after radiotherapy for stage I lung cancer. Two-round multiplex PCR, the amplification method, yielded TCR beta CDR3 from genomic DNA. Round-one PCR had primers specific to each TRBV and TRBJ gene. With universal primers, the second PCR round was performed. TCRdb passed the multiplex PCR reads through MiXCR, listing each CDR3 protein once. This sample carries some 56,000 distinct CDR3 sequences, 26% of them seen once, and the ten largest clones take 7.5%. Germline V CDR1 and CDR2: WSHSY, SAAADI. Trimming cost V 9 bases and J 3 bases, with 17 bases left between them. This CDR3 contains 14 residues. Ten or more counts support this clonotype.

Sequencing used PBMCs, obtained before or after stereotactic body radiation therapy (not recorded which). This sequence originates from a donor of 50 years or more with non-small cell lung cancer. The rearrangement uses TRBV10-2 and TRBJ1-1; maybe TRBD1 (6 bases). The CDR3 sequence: CASSIQGRDTEAFF. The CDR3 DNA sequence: TGCGCCAGTTCCATACAGGGAAGGGACACTGAAGCTTTCTTT.